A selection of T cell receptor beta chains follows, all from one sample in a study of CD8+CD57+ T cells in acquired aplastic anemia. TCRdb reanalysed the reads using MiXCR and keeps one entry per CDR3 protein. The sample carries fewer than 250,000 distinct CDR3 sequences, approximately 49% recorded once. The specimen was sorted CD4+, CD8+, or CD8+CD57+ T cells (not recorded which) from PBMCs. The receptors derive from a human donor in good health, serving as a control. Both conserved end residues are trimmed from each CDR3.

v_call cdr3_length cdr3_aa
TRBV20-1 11 SVKGTGGNTIY
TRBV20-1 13 SAGESGVPLYEQY
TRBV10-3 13 AISDSSGRGDEQF
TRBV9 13 ASSPGGAGANVLT
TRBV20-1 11 SANLAYQETQY
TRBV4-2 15 AGSQGGFGPSAYEQY
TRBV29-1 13 SVMTSGGAVDTQY
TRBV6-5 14 ASSYSGGLGTDTQY
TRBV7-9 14 ASSDVSWGSQETQY
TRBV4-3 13 ASSLETDYAGELF
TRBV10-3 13 VIKAGGQFNEKLF
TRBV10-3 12 AIRPGTVRHEQY
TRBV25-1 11 ASGRDRGSEQF
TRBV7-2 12 ASSLGPPSYEQY
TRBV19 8 ASRDTEAF
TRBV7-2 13 ASSYPPTGNTEAF
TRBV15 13 ATSSDRVLRTEAF
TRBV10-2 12 ASTRGIAPYEQY
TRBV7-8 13 ASSLVQITYNKQF
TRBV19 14 ASSIEGLIATSGYT
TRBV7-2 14 ASSLKDYQRIQPQH
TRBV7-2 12 VSSLALGGETQY
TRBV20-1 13 SASLAGGSYDEQF
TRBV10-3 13 AISEGQGGNYGYT
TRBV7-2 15 ASSLGRLAGSQETQY
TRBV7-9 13 ASSQRTGTNYGYT
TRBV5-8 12 ASSYQATNTEAF
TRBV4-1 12 ASRPGTGAYEQY
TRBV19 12 ASSMGELQETQY
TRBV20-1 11 SATEGMVTEAF
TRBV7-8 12 ASSLAWTNYGYT
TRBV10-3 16 AISGSTGGFGVNQPQH
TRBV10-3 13 ASSYRAGAYNEQY
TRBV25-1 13 ASSEGGTDYNEQF
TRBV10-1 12 ASSLIGQGSKAF
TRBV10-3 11 AISRLAADTQY
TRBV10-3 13 AIIKGASYNSPLH
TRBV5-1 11 ASSLGLADEQY
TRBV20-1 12 SARDRNTYNEQF
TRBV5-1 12 ASSLAGRQETQY
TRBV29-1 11 SVEGGPNTEAF
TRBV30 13 AWSVLNRDTSPLH
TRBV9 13 ASSARSGEGYEQY
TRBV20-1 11 SYGWTADSPLH
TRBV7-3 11 ASSPGAASPLH
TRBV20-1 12 SASPGAGSYEQY
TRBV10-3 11 AIKAVLEETQY
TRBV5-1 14 ASSPGLGGGNTEAF